This TCR beta chain was sequenced during a study of naive CD8 T cells in extremely preterm neonates. Regarding the study as a whole: Productive template counts varied among preterm samples, a noted limitation.

This clone was seen only a few times. The antigen remains undetermined. Mismatch with germline at one junction end may stem from a read error. Some clones are missing from TCRdb's copy, which holds only in-frame ones; the method was immunoSEQ multiplex PCR. This sample has about 7,300 clones, with 80% to 95% found just once. The germline V gene has CDR1 LGHNA and CDR2 YSLEER. The CDR3 loop spans 12 amino acids. Without labor or membrane rupture, elective cesareans at roughly 37-41 weeks supplied term cord blood. Sorting kept Annexin V-negative CD3+CD8+CD45RA+CCR7+ naive T cells. Each sample had roughly 17,000–110,000 sorted naive CD8+ T cells.

The sequence derives from a newborn in good health. Sequencing was performed on naive CD8+ T cells from cord blood. This rearrangement joins TRBV4-3 to TRBJ2-7, with 7 bases aligning to TRBD1. The CDR3 protein is CASSQGSGQVIF. CDR3 DNA sequence: TGCGCCAGCAGCCAAGGTTCCGGACAGGTTATATTC.